Listed here is a single T cell receptor beta chain. Its cognate antigen is unknown. This sample was included in a study of cytomegalovirus exposure and HLA in healthy donors. Whole-study context: HLA-typed donors contributed approximately 86 million unique TCRs, which were held in an early data release. Study-level results: Later on, an analysis found that several of the most significant clusters appeared to be linked to common viral pathogens, which included parvovirus B19. Three CMV-associated chains were confirmed in vitro to be specific for CMV antigens. Earlier analysis yielded a pattern in which most TCR beta V segments were productive about 90% or about 30% of the time.

Primers: 60 Vbeta forward and 13 Jbeta reverse. Clones were sequenced by immunoSEQ multiplex PCR, and TCRdb holds only the in-frame ones, with some missing. The table shows hundreds of thousands of clones, with over 75% occurring only once. V lost 0 bases, J lost 4 bases, and 10 bases lay in between. Germline-derived CDR1 and CDR2 are MNHEY and SVGAGI. The length of the CDR3 is 15 residues. This rearrangement joins TRBV6-5 to TRBJ1-5; no clear D gene. This TCR was recovered from a boy aged 5-17 years in good health and CMV-seronegative. Sequencing was carried out using PBMCs. CDR3 nucleotide sequence: TGTGCCAGCAGTTACTCGAGTCTCGGGAATCAGCCCCAGCATTTT. Translation gives CASSYSSLGNQPQHF.